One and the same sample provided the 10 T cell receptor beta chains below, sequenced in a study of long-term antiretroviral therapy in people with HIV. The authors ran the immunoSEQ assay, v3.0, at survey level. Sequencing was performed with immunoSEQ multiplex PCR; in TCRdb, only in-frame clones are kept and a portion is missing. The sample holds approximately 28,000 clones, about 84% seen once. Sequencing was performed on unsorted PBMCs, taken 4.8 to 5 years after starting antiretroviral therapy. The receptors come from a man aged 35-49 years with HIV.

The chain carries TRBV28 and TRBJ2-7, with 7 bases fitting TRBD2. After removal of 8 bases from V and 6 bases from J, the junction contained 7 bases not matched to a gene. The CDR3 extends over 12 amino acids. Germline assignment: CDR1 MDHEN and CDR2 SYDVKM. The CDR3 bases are TGTGCCAGCCACGGGACTACTCGCGAGCAGTACTTC. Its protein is CASHGTTREQYF.

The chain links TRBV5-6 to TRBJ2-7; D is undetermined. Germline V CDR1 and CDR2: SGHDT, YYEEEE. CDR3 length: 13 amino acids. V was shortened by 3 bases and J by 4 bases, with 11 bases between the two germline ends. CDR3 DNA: TGTGCCAGCAGCTCCGTCGTAAGGTACGAGCAGTACTTC. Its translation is CASSSVVRYEQYF.

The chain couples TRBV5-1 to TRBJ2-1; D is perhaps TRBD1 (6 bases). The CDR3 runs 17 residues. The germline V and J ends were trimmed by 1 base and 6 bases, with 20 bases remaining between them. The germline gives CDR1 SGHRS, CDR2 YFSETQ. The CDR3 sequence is CASSLTGSSSYSNEQFF. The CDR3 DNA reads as TGCGCCAGCAGCTTGACAGGGAGTTCAAGCTACAGCAATGAGCAGTTCTTC.

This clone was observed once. CDR3 sequence: CASSGGRRDEAFF. DNA for the CDR3: TGTGCCAGCAGCGGGGGACGAAGGGATGAAGCTTTCTTT. The V call is TRBV25-1, the J call TRBJ1-1; D is perhaps TRBD1 (5 bases). Deletions cut 6 bases from V and 7 bases from J, with 15 bases between. The CDR3 extends over 13 amino acids. CDR1 and CDR2 from the germline V gene are MGHDK and SYGVNS.

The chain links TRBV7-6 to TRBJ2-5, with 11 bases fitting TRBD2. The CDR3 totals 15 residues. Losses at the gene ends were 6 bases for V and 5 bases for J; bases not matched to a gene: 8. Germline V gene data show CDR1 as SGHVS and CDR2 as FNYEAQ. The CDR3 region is CASSGTSGRWETQYF. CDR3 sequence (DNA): TGTGCCAGCAGTGGAACTAGCGGGAGATGGGAGACCCAGTACTTC. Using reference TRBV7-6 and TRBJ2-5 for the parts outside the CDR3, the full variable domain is GAGVSQSPRYKVTKRGQDVALRCDPISGHVSLYWYRQALGQGPEFLTYFNYEAQQDKSGLPNDRFSAERPEGSISTLTIQRTEQRDSAMYRCASSGTSGRWETQYFGPGTRLLVL.

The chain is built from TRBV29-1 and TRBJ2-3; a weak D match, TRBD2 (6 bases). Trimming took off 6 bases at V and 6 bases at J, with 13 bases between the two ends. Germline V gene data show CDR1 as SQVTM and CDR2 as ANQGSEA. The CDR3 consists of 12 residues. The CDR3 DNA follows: TGCAGCGTCGGGACTGGAAGCGATACGCAGTATTTT. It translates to CSVGTGSDTQYF.

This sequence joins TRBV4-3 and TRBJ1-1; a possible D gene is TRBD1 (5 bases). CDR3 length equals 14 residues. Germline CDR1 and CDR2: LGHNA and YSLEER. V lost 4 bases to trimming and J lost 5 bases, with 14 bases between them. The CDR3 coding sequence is TGCGCCAGCAGCCTGGGCAGCAAGGGGACTGAAGCTTTCTTT. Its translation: CASSLGSKGTEAFF.

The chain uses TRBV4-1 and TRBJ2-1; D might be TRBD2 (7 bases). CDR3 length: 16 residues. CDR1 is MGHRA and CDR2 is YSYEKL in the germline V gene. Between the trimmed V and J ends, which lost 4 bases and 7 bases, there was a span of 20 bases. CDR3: CASSLPRGLAVNEQFF. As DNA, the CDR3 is TGCGCCAGCAGCCTCCCTCGGGGGCTAGCGGTAAATGAGCAGTTCTTC.

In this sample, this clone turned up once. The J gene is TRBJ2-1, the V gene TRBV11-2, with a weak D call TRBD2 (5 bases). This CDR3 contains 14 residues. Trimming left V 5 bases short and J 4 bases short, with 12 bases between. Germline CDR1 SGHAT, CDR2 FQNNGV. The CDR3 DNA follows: TGTGCCAGCAGCCCCCGTCCGGGATACAATGAGCAGTTCTTC. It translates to CASSPRPGYNEQFF.

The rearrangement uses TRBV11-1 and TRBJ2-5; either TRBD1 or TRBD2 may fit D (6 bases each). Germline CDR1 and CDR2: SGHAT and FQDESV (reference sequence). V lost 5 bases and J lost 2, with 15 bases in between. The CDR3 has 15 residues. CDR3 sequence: CASSTWGRGQETQYF. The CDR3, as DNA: TGTGCCAGCAGCACCTGGGGGCGGGGACAAGAGACCCAGTACTTC. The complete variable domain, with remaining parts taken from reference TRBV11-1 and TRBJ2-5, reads EAEVAQSPRYKITEKSQAVAFWCDPISGHATLYWYRQILGQGPELLVQFQDESVVDDSQLPKDRFSAERLKGVDSTLKIQPAELGDSAMYLCASSTWGRGQETQYFGPGTRLLVL.